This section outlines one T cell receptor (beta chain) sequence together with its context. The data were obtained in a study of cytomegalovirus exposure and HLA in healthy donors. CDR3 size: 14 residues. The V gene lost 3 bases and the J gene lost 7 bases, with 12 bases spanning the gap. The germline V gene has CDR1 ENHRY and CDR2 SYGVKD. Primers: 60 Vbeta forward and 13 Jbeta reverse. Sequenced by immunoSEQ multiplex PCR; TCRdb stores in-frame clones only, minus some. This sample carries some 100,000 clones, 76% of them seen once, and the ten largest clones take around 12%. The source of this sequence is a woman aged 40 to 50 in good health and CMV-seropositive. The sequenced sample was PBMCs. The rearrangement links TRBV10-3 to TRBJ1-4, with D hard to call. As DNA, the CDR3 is TGTGCCATCAGTGACGGTACTAGCGGTGAAAAACTGTTTTTT. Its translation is CAISDGTSGEKLFF.